This T cell receptor beta chain originates from a study of blood T cell repertoires in COVID-19. Study overall: Samples representing acute and convalescent COVID-19 were sourced from the United States, Italy and Spain.

The germline gives CDR1 SEHNR, CDR2 FQNEAQ (reference sequence). Trimming removed 5 bases at V and 10 bases at J, with 15 bases between. This CDR3 region has 14 residues. The data were produced by immunoSEQ multiplex PCR, yet TCRdb's version contains in-frame clones alone and is incomplete. Among fewer than 200,000 clones, around two thirds were seen once, and the ten largest hold 3%. The chain uses TRBV7-9 and TRBJ1-6; tentative D call: TRBD1 (5 bases). This receptor was identified in a woman aged 80 or over with acute or convalescent COVID-19. The sample comprised peripheral blood. CDR3 loop: CASSVGQGGSPLHF. CDR3 DNA sequence: TGTGCCAGCAGCGTCGGGCAGGGAGGGTCACCCCTCCACTTT.